This paragraph reports one TCR beta chain. Its antigen is unknown. The record originates from a study of cytomegalovirus exposure and HLA in healthy donors. Study at large: A data release that came early held roughly 90 million unique TCRs from HLA-typed donors. General study points: No immune exposure information besides CMV serostatus was available. Later work associated 17,000 or so TCR beta sequences with HLA alleles at 0.05 false discovery rate. In a later analysis, common viral pathogens appeared linked to several of the most significant clusters.

The V and J ends lost 2 bases and 6 bases respectively, with 14 bases between them. There are 14 residues in the CDR3. Germline V CDR1 and CDR2: MGHRA, YSYEKL. PCR involved 60 Vbeta and 13 Jbeta primers. Clones were read by immunoSEQ multiplex PCR, and TCRdb kept only the in-frame ones, dropping some. The sample shows some 130,000 clones, around 80% of them seen only once. The sequence came from a woman in her forties or fifties in good health and CMV-seronegative. Sequenced material: PBMCs. This chain uses TRBV4-1 with TRBJ2-7; D gene ambiguous. The chain's CDR3 is CASSQLPNSAEQYV. The CDR3 coding sequence is TGCGCCAGCAGCCAACTCCCAAACAGTGCCGAGCAGTACGTC.